These 8 T cell receptor beta chains were all obtained from the same sample, sequenced in a study of regulatory T cells in long-lasting Graves disease. Assembly of TCR beta libraries relied on iRepertoire HTBI primers together with Arm-PCR of CDR3 regions. MiXCR, applied by TCRdb to the multiplex PCR reads, yields one record per CDR3 protein. In the table there are roughly 700,000 distinct CDR3 sequences, about 32% of which are singletons. As to time point: persistent/refractory GD, antithyroid drugs over 5 years with positive TRAb. From RNA extracted from PBMCs, the TCR library was made. Specimen: peripheral blood mononuclear cells (PBMCs), collected when the disease was refractory, from a patient treated with antithyroid drugs. The receptors stem from a female donor with Graves disease.

This clonotype came up many times. J is TRBJ1-5 and V is TRBV28, with D unresolved. The CDR3 loop spans 14 amino acids. Deletions cut 6 bases from V and 5 bases from J, with 14 bases between. CDR1 is MDHEN and CDR2 is SYDVKM in the germline V gene. The CDR3 sequence: CASRPGGRHQPQHF. The CDR3 DNA sequence: TGTGCCAGCAGGCCCGGAGGGCGCCATCAGCCCCAGCATTTT.

This clonotype was observed a few times. The chain recombines TRBV29-1 with TRBJ2-7, with a tentative D call TRBD2 (6 bases). The CDR3 has 14 amino acids. Germline V lookup: CDR1 SQVTM, CDR2 ANQGSEA. V lost 4 bases and J lost 7, with 20 bases in between. CDR3 protein: CSVAGGKVEREQYF. CDR3 in DNA: TGCAGCGTTGCCGGCGGGAAGGTGGAAAGGGAGCAGTACTTC.

V is TRBV29-1 and J is TRBJ1-2, with D uncertain. Deletions cut 4 bases from V and 4 bases from J, with 10 bases between. The CDR3 is 12 amino acids. Germline CDR1 reads SQVTM; CDR2 reads ANQGSEA. The CDR3 nucleotides read TGCAGCGTTGCTGACGGCTTCTATGGCTACACCTTC. Its protein is CSVADGFYGYTF.

This clonotype has only a few counts. The J gene is TRBJ1-6, the V gene TRBV12-3 or TRBV12-4; no firm D call. Trimming pared 5 bases from V and 1 base from J, leaving 15 bases between. The CDR3 is 17 residues long. CDR3 protein: CASSQSGLGSYNSPLHF. For the CDR3, the DNA is TGTGCCAGCAGTCAATCGGGGTTAGGTTCCTATAATTCACCCCTCCACTTT.

This clonotype occurred a few times. The CDR3 protein is CASSWGQQETQYF. The CDR3 bases are TGTGCCAGCAGCTGGGGACAGCAGGAGACCCAGTACTTC. The chain combines TRBV7-9 with TRBJ2-5; 7 bases are a match to TRBD1. Germline CDR1 and CDR2: SEHNR and FQNEAQ (reference sequence). The CDR3 extends over 13 amino acids. V was clipped by 4 bases and J by 5 bases; unmatched bases: 4.

This rearrangement joins TRBV19 to TRBJ1-1; D gene ambiguous. The CDR3 contains 15 residues. The ends were cut back, 1 base at V and 4 bases at J, with 13 bases in the middle. Germline-derived CDR1 and CDR2 are LNHDA and SQIVND (reference sequence). CDR3 coding DNA: TGTGCCAGTAGTATAGGGAAGGATATAGGCACTGAAGCTTTCTTT. Translation gives CASSIGKDIGTEAFF.

The chain couples TRBV28 to TRBJ1-5; no definite D call. Deletions cut 1 base from V and 4 bases from J, with 11 bases between. The germline V gene has CDR1 MDHEN and CDR2 SYDVKM. The CDR3 covers 15 residues. CDR3 protein: CASSLYGERNQPQHF. The CDR3 nucleotides read TGTGCCAGCAGTTTATACGGGGAGAGGAATCAGCCCCAGCATTTT.

The chain recombines TRBV28 with TRBJ1-2; tentatively, D is TRBD1 (5 bases). Per germline, CDR1 MDHEN and CDR2 SYDVKM. V lost 7 bases and J lost 4, with 25 bases in between. This CDR3 contains 17 residues. Written as DNA, the CDR3 is TGTGCCAGCAAACCCTCCGAAGGCGGACAACTTTTCTATGGCTACACCTTC. It codes for CASKPSEGGQLFYGYTF.